This TCR beta chain was identified in a study of OX40 agonist ivuxolimab in advanced cancers. The study in broad terms: Ivuxolimab was a fully human IgG2 agonistic monoclonal antibody targeting the costimulatory receptor OX40 (CD134). Intravenous ivuxolimab was administered to patients every 2 weeks at six dose levels: 0.01, 0.1, 0.3, 1.5, 3 and 10 mg/kg. Of the roughly 52 dose-escalation patients, hepatocellular carcinoma was present in roughly 19, melanoma in around 15, renal cell carcinoma in 9 and head and neck cancer in 9. In the dose-escalation cohort, 82.7% of patients were male, and the mean age was around 60 years, with a range of 23 to 79. Patients were allowed to have had prior anti-PD-1, anti-PD-L1 or anti-CTLA-4 therapy, and approximately 39% of the dose-escalation patients had been treated with checkpoint inhibitors. Partial responses were achieved by three dose-escalation patients, of whom one had hepatocellular carcinoma and two had cutaneous melanoma. Peripheral TCRbeta sequencing was intended to test whether TCR sequence diversity was altered and clonal T-cell expansion was caused by ivuxolimab. The paper reports the monotherapy dose-escalation portion (N of about 52 patients) of the phase I ivuxolimab trial.

A remark on this clone: Its specific antigen is unknown. There are no base qualities to consult, and no much larger clone falls within one base.

From cysteine to phenylalanine, the CDR3 is 15 amino acids long. Only the CDR3 portion is preserved as DNA: 45 bases, with reading frame beginning at the first base. CDR1 and CDR2, per the germline V gene, are SGHRS and YFSETQ. After removal of 0 bases from V and 2 bases from J, the junction retains 1 base not matched to a gene. Genomic DNA was extracted from sorted cells for sequencing of the TCRbeta CDR3 region. TCRbeta CDR3 regions were sequenced using the immunoSEQ Assay. The clones in this table, taken by TCRdb from immuneACCESS, are in-frame only. Not every clone is retained; where verified, under half of the shortfall comes from an unresolved V gene, and the cause of the rest is unknown. Recorded for this sample are about 100,000 clones; less than 95% of them occurred a single time. Jointly, the top ten make up roughly 0.53% of the sample. Study-wide conclusions, independent of this receptor: In the 0.1-3.0 mg/kg groups, partial responders had among the lowest normalized peripheral clonal expansion, particularly in CD8+ T cells. Low levels of normalized T-cell clonal expansion were also seen in some patients who did not respond. Antigen specificity was not determined for the clonally expanded peripheral T cells. After ivuxolimab, CD8+ T cells had more expanded clones than CD4+ T cells on average. At doses of 0.1 to 3.0 mg/kg, clonal expansion of both CD4+ and CD8+ blood T cells was observed from baseline to week 6.

Patients with autoimmune disease history or receiving systemic immunosuppression were excluded from the trial. In every dose cohort, peripheral blood was drawn for TCR sequencing at baseline, cycle 4 day 1, and cycle 7 day 1. The samples were taken from a phase I, first-in-human, multicenter, open-label dose-escalation trial of ivuxolimab. Adults with locally advanced or metastatic melanoma, renal cell, hepatocellular, or head and neck squamous cell carcinoma were enrolled in the trial. Before TCR sequencing, CD4+ T cells and CD8+ T cells were sorted from peripheral blood as separate populations. The specimen was CD4+ or CD8+ T cells sorted from blood, collected in a trial of the OX40 agonist ivuxolimab. The sequence was collected from an adult with an advanced solid tumor such as melanoma, head and neck, liver or kidney cancer. Recombination connected TRBV5-1 to TRBJ2-1; the central 8 bases match TRBD2. The CDR3 protein sequence reads: CASSLVSGTYNEQFF. The nucleotide sequence reads as follows: TGCGCCAGCAGCTTGGTTAGCGGGACCTACAATGAGCAGTTCTTC.